One and the same sample provided the 17 T cell receptor beta chains below, sequenced in a study of blood T cells in healthy people across ages (dated by TCRdb to between 2015 and 2017). Libraries were built with 5' RACE. Sequenced using an Illumina HiSeq 2500. A second about 7 to 11 cycle PCR used a sample-barcoded 5' primer and a J-beta primer mix. The raw public data were reprocessed by TCRdb itself: fastp quality trimming at Q25, MiXCR clonotype calling, in-frame beta chains only. Every CDR3 protein is listed once, alongside the most common genes and DNA of its rows. Within this sample are some 920,000 distinct CDR3 sequences, with roughly 47% of them counted one time only. Jointly, the top ten make up about 20% of the sample. Sequenced sample: blood. These receptors all stem from a woman aged 60-70 years in good health.

The V and J genes are TRBV7-9 and TRBJ1-6; TRBD1 matches 7 bases. The CDR3 loop spans 14 amino acids. CDR1 SEHNR and CDR2 FQNEAQ come from the germline V gene (reference sequence). V lost 7 bases, J lost 6 bases, and 6 bases stayed unmatched. CDR3 sequence: CASTLTGRNSPLHF. As DNA, the CDR3 is TGTGCCAGCACCCTGACAGGGCGTAATTCACCCCTCCACTTT.

This clonotype was observed a single time. The gene calls are TRBV27 and TRBJ2-4; 8 bases match TRBD2. The end of the DNA aligns better with TRBJ2-7, so the J call may be wrong. The CDR3 spans 14 residues. The germline V gene has CDR1 MNHEY and CDR2 SMNVEV (reference sequence). The CDR3 reads CASSWDGRAIEQYF. The CDR3 nucleotides read TGTGCCAGCAGTTGGGACGGGAGGGCCATCGAGCAGTACTTC.

A few counts support this clonotype. The chain is built from TRBV14 and TRBJ2-1; 7 positions agree with TRBD2. Losses at the gene ends were 2 bases for V and 3 bases for J; bases not matched to a gene: 4. The germline gives CDR1 SGHDN, CDR2 FVKESK. CDR3 size: 15 residues. The chain's CDR3 is CASSQTSEFYNEQFF. CDR3 coding DNA: TGTGCCAGCAGCCAAACTAGCGAGTTCTACAATGAGCAGTTCTTC.

Written as DNA, the CDR3 is TGTGCCAGCAGCCCCTGGGTGTCCAGAACGGGCGAAAAACTGTTTTTT. This encodes CASSPWVSRTGEKLFF. The chain is built from TRBV7-2 and TRBJ1-4; no clear D gene. The CDR3 is 16 residues long. V was cut by 5 bases and J by 8 bases, with 21 bases left in between. Looked up from germline, CDR1 is SGHTA and CDR2 is FQGNSA.

The V and J genes are TRBV14 and TRBJ2-1; unclear D gene. V lost 4 bases to trimming and J lost 0 bases, with 10 bases between them. There are 15 residues in the CDR3. Germline CDR1 reads SGHDN; CDR2 reads FVKESK. CDR3 DNA: TGTGCCAGCAGCCGTCTCGCGGACTCCTACAATGAGCAGTTCTTC. Its protein product is CASSRLADSYNEQFF.

In this sample, this clonotype turned up a few times. This chain joins TRBV29-1 and TRBJ2-7; 9 nucleotides line up with TRBD2. CDR1 SQVTM and CDR2 ANQGSEA come from the germline V gene. After removal of 1 base from V and 4 bases from J, the junction contained 8 bases not matched to a gene. The CDR3 sequence is 15 residues long. This chain's CDR3 is CSVEGVTSGRYEQYF. CDR3 DNA sequence: TGCAGCGTTGAAGGGGTGACTAGCGGACGGTACGAGCAGTACTTC.

This sequence joins TRBV21-1 and TRBJ2-6; TRBD2 reflects the table's D call only, with no check against the DNA. TRBV21-1 is a pseudogene segment. The CDR3 runs 18 residues. CDR3 sequence: CASSNRTSGIPGANVLTF. The CDR3 DNA is TGTGCCAGCAGCAATCGGACTAGCGGGATTCCTGGGGCCAACGTCCTGACTTTC.

The V call is TRBV5-1, the J call TRBJ2-5; D uncertain. The CDR3 contains 13 residues. Germline-derived CDR1 and CDR2 are SGHRS and YFSETQ. V dropped 4 bases and J dropped 5 bases, with 12 bases sitting between them. This chain's CDR3 is CASSTMSVETQYF. The DNA of the CDR3 is TGCGCCAGCAGCACGATGAGTGTGGAGACCCAGTACTTC.

This sequence joins TRBV29-1 and TRBJ2-3, with a weak D call TRBD1 (6 bases). CDR1 is SQVTM, CDR2 ANQGSEA, per germline. The CDR3 spans 12 residues. V lost 8 bases and J 2 bases, leaving 11 bases between the germline ends. CDR3 residues: CSLRTATDTQYF. DNA for the CDR3: TGCAGCCTCAGGACAGCCACAGATACGCAGTATTTT.

The chain has TRBV4-1 and TRBJ2-7; 9 bases line up with TRBD2. V lost 3 bases to trimming and J lost 1 base; unmatched junction nucleotides: 4. CDR3 length equals 15 residues. The V gene's germline CDR1 is MGHRA and CDR2 YSYEKL. Here the CDR3 DNA reads TGCGCCAGCAGCCATCCAGCGGGGGGTTCCTACGAGCAGTACTTC. As protein: CASSHPAGGSYEQYF.

V gene TRBV12-3 or TRBV12-4 combines with J gene TRBJ2-7; D perhaps matches TRBD1 (5 bases). The length of the CDR3 is 15 residues. Trimming took off 2 bases at V and 6 bases at J, with 17 bases between the two ends. The CDR3 reads CASSLQGRARGEQYF. For the CDR3, the DNA is TGTGCCAGCAGTTTACAGGGCAGGGCGAGAGGCGAGCAGTACTTC.

This clonotype turned up a few times. The chain combines TRBV5-5 with TRBJ2-7; D gene ambiguous. The CDR3 is 16 amino acids. Trimming shortened V by 0 bases and J by 2 bases, and 15 bases separated the two germline ends. The germline gives CDR1 SGHKS, CDR2 YYEKEE (reference sequence). In DNA, the CDR3 is TGTGCCAGCAGCTTGGAGCGTTGGGTCCCAACCTACGAGCAGTACTTC. Encoded protein: CASSLERWVPTYEQYF. Combining the CDR3 with reference TRBV5-5 and TRBJ2-7 gives the whole variable domain DAGVTQSPTHLIKTRGQQVTLRCSPISGHKSVSWYQQVLGQGPQFIFQYYEKEERGRGNFPDRFSARQFPNYSSELNVNALLLGDSALYLCASSLERWVPTYEQYFGPGTRLTVT.

The rearrangement uses TRBV10-3 and TRBJ2-7; D gene uncertain. The CDR3 has 13 residues. Germline CDR1 ENHRY, CDR2 SYGVKD. V shed 4 bases and J shed 4 bases, with 11 bases lying between them. The CDR3 nucleotides are TGTGCCATCAGTGCAACGACTGCGTACGAGCAGTACTTC. Encoded protein: CAISATTAYEQYF.

V and J are TRBV12-3 or TRBV12-4 and TRBJ2-3, with D possibly being TRBD2 (5 bases). V gave up 7 bases and J gave up 6 bases, with 17 bases separating them. This CDR3 region has 14 residues. This CDR3 is CASIRGHVEDTQYF. Here the CDR3 DNA reads TGTGCCAGCATCCGAGGGCATGTTGAGGATACGCAGTATTTT.

The CDR3 sequence: CASKPVGSYNSPLHF. The DNA of the CDR3 is TGTGCCAGCAAGCCGGTTGGCTCCTATAATTCACCCCTCCACTTT. The chain has TRBV12-3 or TRBV12-4 and TRBJ1-6, with D unresolved. The CDR3 is made up of 15 amino acids. V was clipped by 7 bases and J by 0 bases, with 10 bases between them.

CDR3 DNA sequence: TGTGCCAGTCAGGGGACAGGGATCTACGAGCAGTACTTC. Protein product: CASQGTGIYEQYF. The chain has TRBV6-5 and TRBJ2-4, with 9 bases lining up with TRBD1. The J call may be mistaken, given a closer DNA end match to TRBJ2-7. The CDR3 extends over 13 amino acids. The V gene's germline CDR1 is MNHEY and CDR2 SVGAGI.

This chain uses TRBV20-1 with TRBJ2-1, with TRBD2 as a possible D gene (6 bases). V was trimmed by 6 bases and J by 3 bases, leaving 15 bases between them. From germline, CDR1 is DFQATT and CDR2 SNEGSKA (reference sequence). The CDR3 contains 14 residues. The CDR3 nucleotides are TGCAGTGCCCTCCGGGACTGGGGCTACAATGAGCAGTTCTTC. Amino acid sequence: CSALRDWGYNEQFF.